This is a list of T cell receptor beta chains from one sample in a study of T cell repertoires in cytomegalovirus infection. Their specific antigens are unknown. TCRdb re-called the reads with MiXCR, one entry per CDR3 protein. The sample lists 830,000 or so distinct CDR3 sequences, over 25% seen once, with roughly 12% in the top ten. The sample here was cultured CD8+ T cells from PBMCs, taken from culture after CMV antigen stimulation. All receptors come from a human donor in good health (CMV status not recorded). Some clones in this sample may be carry-over from other donors' samples. CDR3s include the opening cysteine and the closing phenylalanine or tryptophan. Each record gives: V gene, J gene, D gene, clone size, CDR3 protein, CDR3 DNA. D genes are given only for firm matches. Rows may omit the clone size; those that give it use once, few, many or a size class.

TRBV7-9	TRBJ2-7	.	.	CASSPRGLRAYEQYF	TGTGCCAGCAGCCCCCGAGGCTTGAGGGCCTACGAGCAGTACTTC
TRBV7-6	TRBJ1-1	.	.	CVSSVGGTEAFF	TGTGTCAGCAGCGTTGGGGGAACTGAAGCTTTCTTT
TRBV12-3/TRBV12-4	TRBJ1-2	.	few	CASSSSRQALYGYTF	TGTGCCAGCAGTTCCAGTCGACAGGCCCTCTATGGCTACACCTTC
TRBV6-5	TRBJ1-5	TRBD1	few	CASSVRQGSSQPQHF	TGTGCCAGCAGTGTACGACAGGGTAGCAGCCAGCCCCAGCATTTT
TRBV5-6	TRBJ1-5	.	many	CASSLSGGYNQPQHF	TGTGCCAGCAGCTTGTCGGGCGGCTACAATCAGCCCCAGCATTTT
TRBV19	TRBJ1-5	.	.	CASSAVGYQPQHF	TGTGCCAGCTCAGCGGTAGGGTATCAGCCCCAGCATTTT
TRBV7-9	TRBJ2-1	.	.	CASGPLYNEQFF	TGTGCCAGCGGGCCGCTCTACAATGAGCAGTTCTTC
TRBV7-9	TRBJ1-1	.	many	CASSLVGLNTEAFF	TGTGCCAGCAGCTTAGTTGGGTTGAACACTGAAGCTTTCTTT
TRBV6-6	TRBJ2-7	.	.	CASSPGVGWTYEQYF	TGTGCCAGCAGCCCGGGGGTGGGGTGGACCTACGAGCAGTACTTC
TRBV6-1	TRBJ2-3	.	few	CASSDFTGVSTDTQYF	TGTGCCAGCAGTGATTTTACGGGAGTTAGCACAGATACGCAGTATTTT
TRBV12-3/TRBV12-4	TRBJ2-1	.	.	CASSWTLGGEQFF	TGTGCCAGCAGTTGGACACTAGGTGGTGAGCAGTTCTTC
TRBV7-9	TRBJ2-5	.	.	CASSLDRTEKETQYF	TGTGCCAGCAGCTTAGATAGGACAGAGAAAGAGACCCAGTACTTC
TRBV19	TRBJ2-3	.	.	CASSTQTDTQYF	TGTGCCAGTAGTACCCAAACAGATACGCAGTATTTT
TRBV7-2	TRBJ2-3	.	many	CASSPYGGVTDTQYF	TGTGCCAGCAGCCCTTACGGCGGGGTCACAGATACGCAGTATTTT
TRBV7-6	TRBJ2-1	TRBD2	few	CASSSQGLAGGFNEQFF	TGTGCCAGCAGCAGCCAAGGACTAGCGGGGGGGTTCAATGAGCAGTTCTTC
TRBV7-9	TRBJ2-1	.	.	CASSSARPPSSYNEQFF	TGTGCCAGCAGCTCCGCCAGGCCTCCAAGCTCCTACAATGAGCAGTTCTTC
TRBV12-5	TRBJ1-1	.	.	CASGVGDIGAFF	TGTGCTAGTGGTGTCGGGGACATCGGAGCTTTCTTT
TRBV7-2	TRBJ1-4	.	many	CASSLVPDRRINEKLFF	TGTGCCAGCAGCTTAGTCCCCGACAGGAGGATTAATGAAAAACTGTTTTTT
TRBV14	TRBJ2-1	.	few	CASTREGRGRNEQFF	TGTGCCAGCACACGAGAGGGGAGGGGGCGGAATGAGCAGTTCTTC
TRBV10-2	TRBJ1-2	.	.	CASRAPVNYGYTF	TGCGCCAGCAGGGCCCCGGTTAACTATGGCTACACCTTC
TRBV5-4	TRBJ1-2	.	few	CASSPRGVNYGYTF	TGTGCCAGCAGCCCCCGGGGGGTTAACTATGGCTACACCTTC
TRBV7-6	TRBJ1-6	.	few	CASSLAGPGYYNSPLHF	TGTGCCAGCAGCTTAGCGGGGCCAGGGTATTATAATTCACCCCTCCACTTT
TRBV7-2	TRBJ2-3	.	many	CASDRLADTQYF	TGTGCCAGTGATAGACTTGCAGATACGCAGTATTTT
TRBV27	TRBJ1-4	TRBD1	few	CASSSGTGGAGEKLFF	TGTGCCAGCAGTTCCGGGACAGGGGGGGCAGGCGAAAAACTGTTTTTT
TRBV12-3/TRBV12-4	TRBJ2-1	.	.	CASSPLVGNLLNEQFF	TGTGCCAGCAGTCCTTTGGTGGGGAACCTGTTAAATGAGCAGTTCTTC
TRBV7-2	TRBJ2-5	TRBD2	many	CASSSAGDVWWETQYF	TGTGCCAGCAGCTCGGCGGGGGATGTTTGGTGGGAGACCCAGTACTTC
TRBV12-3/TRBV12-4	TRBJ2-3	.	.	CASSLRYSADTQYF	TGTGCCAGCAGTTTGCGGTACAGCGCAGATACGCAGTATTTT
TRBV27	TRBJ2-1	.	.	CASSSRAGREQFF	TGTGCCAGCAGTTCCCGGGCAGGACGAGAGCAGTTCTTC
TRBV7-8	TRBJ1-2	TRBD1	few	CASSLGRDRVYGYTF	TGTGCCAGCAGCTTAGGGAGGGACAGGGTCTATGGCTACACCTTC
TRBV6-1	TRBJ1-2	.	.	CASLSPWYYTF	TGTGCCAGCTTGAGCCCTTGGTACTACACCTTC
TRBV5-3	TRBJ1-1	TRBD1	.	CASSLGTAAEAFF	TGTGCCAGCAGCCTTGGGACAGCGGCTGAAGCTTTCTTT
TRBV7-2	TRBJ2-5	TRBD2	many	CASSPLSRLAGRKETQYF	TGTGCCAGCAGCCCGCTCAGCCGACTAGCGGGACGGAAAGAGACCCAGTACTTC
TRBV5-4	TRBJ1-6	TRBD1	.	CATGQGGNSPLHF	TGTGCCACGGGACAGGGGGGGAATTCACCCCTCCACTTT
TRBV5-6	TRBJ1-1	.	many	CATMTVNTEAFF	TGTGCCACCATGACAGTGAACACTGAAGCTTTCTTT
TRBV12-3/TRBV12-4	TRBJ1-2	.	.	CASSFGTEYGYTF	TGTGCCAGCAGTTTCGGGACGGAATATGGCTACACCTTC
TRBV7-9	TRBJ2-3	.	few	CASPHSWGRDSDTQYF	TGTGCCAGCCCCCACTCCTGGGGCAGAGATTCAGATACGCAGTATTTT
TRBV5-1	TRBJ2-3	.	few	CASSSTDGTFYTDTQYF	TGCGCCAGCAGCAGCACGGACGGTACTTTTTACACAGATACGCAGTATTTT
TRBV24-1	TRBJ2-5	TRBD1	.	CATSDPAPGQGARETQYF	TGTGCCACCAGTGATCCTGCCCCCGGTCAGGGGGCCCGAGAGACCCAGTACTTC
TRBV9	TRBJ1-1	TRBD1	.	CASSVEGTGGTEAFF	TGTGCCAGCAGCGTAGAAGGGACAGGGGGCACTGAAGCTTTCTTT
TRBV18	TRBJ1-1	.	few	CASSLGDPSTEAFF	TGTGCCAGCTCACTGGGCGATCCTAGCACTGAAGCTTTCTTT
TRBV11-1	TRBJ2-1	.	.	CASSPYSVRVDEQFF	TGTGCCAGCAGCCCCTACTCAGTGAGGGTTGATGAGCAGTTCTTC
TRBV28	TRBJ1-1	.	few	CASIRGGTEAFF	TGTGCCAGCATTAGGGGGGGCACTGAAGCTTTCTTT
TRBV28	TRBJ1-5	TRBD1	.	CASSTPALTGGSNQPQHF	TGTGCCAGCAGTACCCCAGCCCTGACAGGGGGGAGCAATCAGCCCCAGCATTTT
TRBV6-6	TRBJ2-5	TRBD2	.	CASSYVWLAGGQVETQYF	TGTGCCAGCAGTTACGTGTGGCTAGCGGGGGGGCAAGTGGAGACCCAGTACTTC
TRBV7-9	TRBJ1-1	.	few	CASSPRLFSFGGALNTEAFF	TGTGCCAGCAGCCCAAGGCTATTTTCGTTCGGTGGGGCGTTGAATACTGAAGCTTTCTTT
TRBV6-1	TRBJ1-6	TRBD1	.	CASSVNRGVESPLHF	TGTGCCAGCAGTGTAAACAGGGGTGTGGAATCACCCCTCCACTTT
TRBV4-1	TRBJ1-5	.	many	CASSQVPGPNQPQHF	TGCGCCAGCAGCCAAGTCCCAGGCCCCAATCAGCCCCAGCATTTT
TRBV6-6	TRBJ2-4	.	once	CASSVAGSIQYF	TGTGCCAGCAGTGTGGCCGGGAGCATTCAGTACTTC
TRBV27	TRBJ1-1	.	.	CASSFGLQDEAFF	TGTGCCAGCAGTTTCGGTTTACAGGACGAAGCTTTCTTT
TRBV19	TRBJ1-5	.	.	CASSILQGARGNNQPQHF	TGTGCCAGTAGTATCCTACAGGGAGCGAGGGGGAACAATCAGCCCCAGCATTTT
TRBV20-1	TRBJ1-2	.	.	CSANSATNRVYGYTF	TGCAGTGCCAATAGTGCCACGAACAGGGTTTATGGCTACACCTTC
TRBV6-1	TRBJ1-2	.	few	CASSEVGGEFDGYTF	TGTGCCAGCAGTGAAGTAGGGGGTGAGTTCGATGGCTACACCTTC
TRBV12-3/TRBV12-4	TRBJ1-1	.	.	CASTMGGAEAFF	TGTGCCAGCACCATGGGAGGCGCTGAAGCTTTCTTT
TRBV12-3/TRBV12-4	TRBJ2-3	.	.	CASSPQGLGTDTRYF	TGTGCCAGCAGCCCTCAGGGCTTGGGCACAGATACGCGGTATTTT
TRBV28	TRBJ2-2	.	.	CASSFGPRGNTGELFF	TGTGCCAGCAGTTTTGGGCCCAGGGGGAACACCGGGGAGCTGTTTTTT